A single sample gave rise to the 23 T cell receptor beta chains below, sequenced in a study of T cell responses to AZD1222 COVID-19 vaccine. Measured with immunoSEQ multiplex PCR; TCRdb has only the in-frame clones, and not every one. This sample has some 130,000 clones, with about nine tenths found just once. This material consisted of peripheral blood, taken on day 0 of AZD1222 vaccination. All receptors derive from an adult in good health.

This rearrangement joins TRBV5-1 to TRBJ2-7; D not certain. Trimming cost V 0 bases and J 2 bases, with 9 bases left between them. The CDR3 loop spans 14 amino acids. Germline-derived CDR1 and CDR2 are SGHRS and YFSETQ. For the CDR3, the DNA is TGCGCCAGCAGCTTGGGACCGTCCACCTACGAGCAGTACTTC. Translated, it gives CASSLGPSTYEQYF.

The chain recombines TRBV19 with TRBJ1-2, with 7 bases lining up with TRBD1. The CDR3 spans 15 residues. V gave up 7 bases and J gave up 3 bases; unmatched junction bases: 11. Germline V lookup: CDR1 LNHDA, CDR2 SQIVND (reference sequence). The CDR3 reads CASTLGTGTDYGYTF. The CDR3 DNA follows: TGTGCCAGTACCCTGGGAACCGGGACAGACTATGGCTACACCTTC.

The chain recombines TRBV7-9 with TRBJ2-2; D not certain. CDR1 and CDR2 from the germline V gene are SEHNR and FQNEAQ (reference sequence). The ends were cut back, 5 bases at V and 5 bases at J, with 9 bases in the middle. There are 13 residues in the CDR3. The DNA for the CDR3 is TGTGCCAGCAGCCCAAGCGTGACCGGGGAGCTGTTTTTT. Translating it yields CASSPSVTGELFF.

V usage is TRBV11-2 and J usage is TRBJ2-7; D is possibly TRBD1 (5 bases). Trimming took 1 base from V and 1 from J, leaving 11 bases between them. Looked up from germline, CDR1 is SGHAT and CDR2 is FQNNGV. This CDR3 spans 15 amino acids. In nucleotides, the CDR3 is TGTGCCAGCAGCTTAGTGTGGAAGGGGTCCTACGAGCAGTACTTC. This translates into CASSLVWKGSYEQYF. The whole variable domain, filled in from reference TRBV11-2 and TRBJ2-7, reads EAGVAQSPRYKIIEKRQSVAFWCNPISGHATLYWYQQILGQGPKLLIQFQNNGVVDDSQLPKDRFSAERLKGVDSTLKIQPAKLEDSAVYLCASSLVWKGSYEQYFGPGTRLTVT.

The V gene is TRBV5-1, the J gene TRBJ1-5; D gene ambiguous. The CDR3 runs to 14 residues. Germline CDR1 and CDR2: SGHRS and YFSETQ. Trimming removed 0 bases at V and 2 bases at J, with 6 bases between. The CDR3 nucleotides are TGCGCCAGCAGCTTGGGCGAGGGCAATCAGCCCCAGCATTTT. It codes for CASSLGEGNQPQHF.

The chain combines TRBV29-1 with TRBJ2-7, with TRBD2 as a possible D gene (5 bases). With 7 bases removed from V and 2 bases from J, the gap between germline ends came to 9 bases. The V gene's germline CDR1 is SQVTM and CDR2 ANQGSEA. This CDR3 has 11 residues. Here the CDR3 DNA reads TGCAGCGGATTCGGGGCCTACGAGCAGTACTTC. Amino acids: CSGFGAYEQYF.

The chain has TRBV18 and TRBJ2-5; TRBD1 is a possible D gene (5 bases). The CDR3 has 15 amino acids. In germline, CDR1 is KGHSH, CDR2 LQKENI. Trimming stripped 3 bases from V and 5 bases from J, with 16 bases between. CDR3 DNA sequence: TGTGCCAGCTCACCGTCTGCACAGGCCGAGGAGACCCAGTACTTC. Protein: CASSPSAQAEETQYF. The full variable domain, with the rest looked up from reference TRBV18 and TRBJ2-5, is NAGVMQNPRHLVRRRGQEARLRCSPMKGHSHVYWYRQLPEEGLKFMVYLQKENIIDESGMPKERFSAEFPKEGPSILRIQQVVRGDSAAYFCASSPSAQAEETQYFGPGTRLLVL.

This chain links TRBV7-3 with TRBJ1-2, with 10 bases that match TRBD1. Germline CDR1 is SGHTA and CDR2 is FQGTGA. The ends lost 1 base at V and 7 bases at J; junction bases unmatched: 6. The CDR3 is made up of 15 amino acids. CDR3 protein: CASSLSVGQGSGYTF. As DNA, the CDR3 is TGTGCCAGCAGCTTAAGTGTGGGACAGGGGTCTGGCTACACCTTC. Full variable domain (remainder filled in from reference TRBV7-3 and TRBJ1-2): GAGVSQTPSNKVTEKGKYVELRCDPISGHTALYWYRQSLGQGPEFLIYFQGTGAADDSGLPNDRFFAVRPEGSVSTLKIQRTERGDSAVYLCASSLSVGQGSGYTFGSGTRLTVV.

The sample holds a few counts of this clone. The CDR3 DNA reads TGTGCCAGCAGCGCGACAGGGGTAAAGGATTCACCCCTCCACTTT. It yields the protein CASSATGVKDSPLHF. The rearrangement uses TRBV9 and TRBJ1-6, with 8 bases fitting TRBD1. CDR1 is SGDLS, CDR2 YYNGEE, per germline. The CDR3 loop spans 15 amino acids. J gave up 8 bases and V 3 bases, and 7 bases lay outside the gene matches.

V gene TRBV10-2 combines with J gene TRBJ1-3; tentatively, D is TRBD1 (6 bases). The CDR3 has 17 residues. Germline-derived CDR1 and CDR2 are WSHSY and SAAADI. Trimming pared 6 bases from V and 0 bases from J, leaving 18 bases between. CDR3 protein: CASRRKGGTFSGNTIYF. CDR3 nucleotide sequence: TGCGCCAGCAGGAGAAAAGGGGGGACTTTCTCTGGAAACACCATATATTTT.

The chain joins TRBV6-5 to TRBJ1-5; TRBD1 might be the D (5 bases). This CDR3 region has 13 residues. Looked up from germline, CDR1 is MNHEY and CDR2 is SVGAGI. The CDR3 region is CASGRGWNQPQHF. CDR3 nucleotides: TGTGCGAGCGGGCGGGGCTGGAATCAGCCCCAGCATTTT.

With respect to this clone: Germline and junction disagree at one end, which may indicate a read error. For the CDR3, the DNA is TGTGCTAGCAGCTTTAATTCGGCGCAGCCCCAAGAGACCCAGTACTTC. It codes for CASSFNSAQPQETQYF. This chain connects TRBV7-7 to TRBJ2-5; D ambiguous. The V gene's germline CDR1 is SSHAT and CDR2 FNYEAQ (reference sequence). This CDR3 region has 16 residues.

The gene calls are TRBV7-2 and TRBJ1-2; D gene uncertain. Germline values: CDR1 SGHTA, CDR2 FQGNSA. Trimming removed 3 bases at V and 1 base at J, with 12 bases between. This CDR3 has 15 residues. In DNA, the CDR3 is TGTGCCAGCAGCTTTTGGAGGACGGATAACTATGGCTACACCTTC. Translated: CASSFWRTDNYGYTF.

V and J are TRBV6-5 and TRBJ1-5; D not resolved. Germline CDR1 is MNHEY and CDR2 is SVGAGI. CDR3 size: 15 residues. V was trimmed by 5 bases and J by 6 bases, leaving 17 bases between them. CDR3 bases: TGTGCCAGCAGTCCCCGACAAAAGGCCGGTCAGCCCCAGCATTTT. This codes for CASSPRQKAGQPQHF.

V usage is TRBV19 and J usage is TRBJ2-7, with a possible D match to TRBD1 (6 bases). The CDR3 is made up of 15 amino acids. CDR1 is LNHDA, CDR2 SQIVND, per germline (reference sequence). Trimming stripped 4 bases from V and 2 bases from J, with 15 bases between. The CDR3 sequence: CASSTQGNFPYEQYF. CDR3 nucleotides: TGTGCCAGTAGTACACAGGGAAATTTCCCCTACGAGCAGTACTTC.

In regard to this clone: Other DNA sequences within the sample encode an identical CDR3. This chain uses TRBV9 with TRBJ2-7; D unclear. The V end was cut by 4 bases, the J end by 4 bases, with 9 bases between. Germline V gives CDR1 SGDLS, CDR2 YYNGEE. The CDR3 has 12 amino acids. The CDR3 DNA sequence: TGTGCCAGCAGCCCGGGTGGGTACGAGCAGTACTTC. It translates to CASSPGGYEQYF.

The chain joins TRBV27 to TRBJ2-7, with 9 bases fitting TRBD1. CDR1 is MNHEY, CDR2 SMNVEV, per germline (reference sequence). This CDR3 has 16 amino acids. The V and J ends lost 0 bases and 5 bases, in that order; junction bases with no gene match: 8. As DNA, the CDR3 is TGTGCCAGCAGTTTATCGGCGGGGACAGGGAATAACGAGCAGTACTTC. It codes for CASSLSAGTGNNEQYF.

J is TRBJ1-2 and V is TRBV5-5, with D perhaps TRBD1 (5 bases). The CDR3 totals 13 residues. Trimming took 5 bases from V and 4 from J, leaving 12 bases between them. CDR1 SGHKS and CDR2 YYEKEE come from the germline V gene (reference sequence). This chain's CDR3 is CASRNQGAYGYTF. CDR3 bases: TGTGCCAGCAGGAATCAGGGAGCCTATGGCTACACCTTC.

CDR3 region: CASTVNYEQYF. In nucleotides, the CDR3 is TGTGCCAGCACAGTGAACTACGAGCAGTACTTC. The rearrangement uses TRBV28 and TRBJ2-7; D is unclear. The CDR3 contains 11 residues. Germline V gene sequence: CDR1 MDHEN, CDR2 SYDVKM. The ends were cut back, 7 bases at V and 3 bases at J, with 7 bases in the middle.

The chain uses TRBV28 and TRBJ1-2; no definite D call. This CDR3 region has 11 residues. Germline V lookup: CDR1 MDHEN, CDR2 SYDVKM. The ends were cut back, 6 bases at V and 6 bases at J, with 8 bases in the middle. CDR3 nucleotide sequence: TGTGCCAGCAGCCGACTTGATGGCTACACCTTC. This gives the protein CASSRLDGYTF.

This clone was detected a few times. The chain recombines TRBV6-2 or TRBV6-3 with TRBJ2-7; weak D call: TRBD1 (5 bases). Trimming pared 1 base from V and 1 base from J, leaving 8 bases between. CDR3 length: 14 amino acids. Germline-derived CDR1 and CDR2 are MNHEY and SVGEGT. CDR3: CASSYFQGSYEQYF. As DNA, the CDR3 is TGTGCCAGCAGTTACTTTCAGGGTTCCTACGAGCAGTACTTC.

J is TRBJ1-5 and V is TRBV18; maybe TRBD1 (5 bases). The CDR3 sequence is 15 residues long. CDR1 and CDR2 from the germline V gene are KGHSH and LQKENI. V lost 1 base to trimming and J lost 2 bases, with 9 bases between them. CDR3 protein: CASSPRKQGNQPQHF. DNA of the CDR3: TGTGCCAGCTCACCACGGAAACAGGGCAATCAGCCCCAGCATTTT. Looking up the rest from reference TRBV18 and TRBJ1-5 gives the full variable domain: NAGVMQNPRHLVRRRGQEARLRCSPMKGHSHVYWYRQLPEEGLKFMVYLQKENIIDESGMPKERFSAEFPKEGPSILRIQQVVRGDSAAYFCASSPRKQGNQPQHFGDGTRLSIL.

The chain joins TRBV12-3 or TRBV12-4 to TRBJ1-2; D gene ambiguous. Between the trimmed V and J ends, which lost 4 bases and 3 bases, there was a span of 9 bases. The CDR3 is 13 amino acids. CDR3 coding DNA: TGTGCCAGCAGTTCGACGGAACACTATGGCTACACCTTC. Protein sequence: CASSSTEHYGYTF.